This T cell receptor (beta chain) was obtained from a study of blood T cells in healthy people across ages. There were healthy Caucasian individuals from Russia, aged about 6 to 90, serving as donors. There are 13 residues in the CDR3. The germline gives CDR1 SEHNR, CDR2 FQNEAQ (reference sequence). V dropped 7 bases and J dropped 4 bases, with 10 bases sitting between them. With regard to this clonotype: Its antigen is as yet unknown.

Whole-study results and caveats: The study regarded diversity estimates from one million T cells as underestimates. More naive CD4+ cells and higher diversity marked long-lived donors relative to aged donors.

A second about 7 to 12 cycle PCR used barcoded and J-beta primers. In TCRdb, the 5' RACE reads were re-called with MiXCR into one record per CDR3 protein. This table holds about a million distinct CDR3 sequences, roughly 43% found once. The TCR comes from a man aged 25-45 years in good health. The sequenced sample consisted of blood. The V call is TRBV7-9, the J call TRBJ2-2; D is perhaps TRBD2 (5 bases). This CDR3 is CASISAGTGELFF. For the CDR3, the DNA is TGTGCCAGCATCAGCGCGGGCACCGGGGAGCTGTTTTTT. The full variable domain, completed using reference TRBV7-9 and TRBJ2-2, is DTGVSQNPRHKITKRGQNVTFRCDPISEHNRLYWYRQTLGQGPEFLTYFQNEAQLEKSRLLSDRFSAERPKGSFSTLEIQRTEQGDSAMYLCASISAGTGELFFGEGSRLTVL.